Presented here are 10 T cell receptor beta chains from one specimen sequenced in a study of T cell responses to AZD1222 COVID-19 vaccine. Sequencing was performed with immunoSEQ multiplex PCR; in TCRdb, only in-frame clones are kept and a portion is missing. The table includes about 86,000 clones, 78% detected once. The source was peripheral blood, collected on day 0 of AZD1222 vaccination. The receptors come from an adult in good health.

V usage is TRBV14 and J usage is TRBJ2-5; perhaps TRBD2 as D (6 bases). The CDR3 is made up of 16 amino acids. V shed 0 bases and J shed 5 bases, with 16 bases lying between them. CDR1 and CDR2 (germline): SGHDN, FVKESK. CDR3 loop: CASSQELRGAGETQYF. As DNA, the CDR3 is TGTGCCAGCAGCCAAGAGTTAAGGGGCGCGGGGGAGACCCAGTACTTC.

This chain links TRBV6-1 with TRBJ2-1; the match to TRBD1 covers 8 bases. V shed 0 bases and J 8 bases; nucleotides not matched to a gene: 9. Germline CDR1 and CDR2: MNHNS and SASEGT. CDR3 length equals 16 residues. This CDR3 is CASSEALGDRSDEQFF. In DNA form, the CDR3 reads TGTGCCAGCAGTGAAGCGCTTGGGGACAGGTCCGATGAGCAGTTCTTC.

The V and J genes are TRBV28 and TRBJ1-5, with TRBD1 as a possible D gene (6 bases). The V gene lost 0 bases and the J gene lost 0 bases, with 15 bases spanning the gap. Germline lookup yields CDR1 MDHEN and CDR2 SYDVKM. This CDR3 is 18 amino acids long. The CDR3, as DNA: TGTGCCAGCAGTTTATGGGCCCAGGGGACCTATAGCAATCAGCCCCAGCATTTT. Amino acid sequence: CASSLWAQGTYSNQPQHF. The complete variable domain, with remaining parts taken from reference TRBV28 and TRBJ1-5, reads DVKVTQSSRYLVKRTGEKVFLECVQDMDHENMFWYRQDPGLGLRLIYFSYDVKMKEKGDIPEGYSVSREKKERFSLILESASTNQTSMYLCASSLWAQGTYSNQPQHFGDGTRLSIL.

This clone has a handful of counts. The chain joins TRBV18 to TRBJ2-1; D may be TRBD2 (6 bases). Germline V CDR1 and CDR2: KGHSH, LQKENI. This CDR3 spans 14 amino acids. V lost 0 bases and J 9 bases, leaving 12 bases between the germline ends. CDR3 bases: TGTGCCAGCTCACCACCCGGGGGTTCGGTTGAGCAGTTCTTC. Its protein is CASSPPGGSVEQFF.

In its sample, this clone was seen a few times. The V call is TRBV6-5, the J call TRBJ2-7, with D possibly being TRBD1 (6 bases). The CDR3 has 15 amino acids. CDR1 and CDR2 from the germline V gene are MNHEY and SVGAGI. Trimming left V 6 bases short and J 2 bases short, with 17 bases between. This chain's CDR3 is CASRQGFLPTYEQYF. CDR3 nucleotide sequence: TGTGCCAGCAGACAGGGTTTCCTCCCAACCTACGAGCAGTACTTC.

CDR3 sequence reads: CATSPQGATYEQYF. CDR3 sequence (DNA): TGTGCCACTAGTCCGCAGGGCGCCACCTACGAGCAGTACTTC. This chain joins TRBV3-1 (or the pseudogene TRBV3-2) and TRBJ2-7, with D perhaps TRBD1 (5 bases). From germline, CDR1 is LGHDT and CDR2 YNNKEL (reference sequence). V lost 10 bases to trimming and J lost 2 bases, with 18 bases between them. The CDR3 runs 14 residues.

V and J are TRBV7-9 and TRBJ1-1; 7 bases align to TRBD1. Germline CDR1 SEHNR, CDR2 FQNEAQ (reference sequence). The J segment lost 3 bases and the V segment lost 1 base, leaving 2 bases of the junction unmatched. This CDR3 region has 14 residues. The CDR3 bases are TGTGCCAGCAGCTTAGGACAGGGCCACACTGAAGCTTTCTTT. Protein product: CASSLGQGHTEAFF.

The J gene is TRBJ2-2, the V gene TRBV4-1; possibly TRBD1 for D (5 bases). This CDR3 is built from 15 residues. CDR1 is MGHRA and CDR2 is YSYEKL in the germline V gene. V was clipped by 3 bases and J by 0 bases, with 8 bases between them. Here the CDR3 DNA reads TGCGCCAGCAGCCAGGACATTACGAACACCGGGGAGCTGTTTTTT. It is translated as CASSQDITNTGELFF.

CDR3 amino acids: CASSPPGVSGFDEQFF. CDR3 DNA sequence: TGTGCCAGCAGCCCCCCAGGGGTTAGCGGGTTTGACGAGCAGTTCTTC. This chain connects TRBV27 to TRBJ2-1; D possibly corresponds to TRBD2 (7 bases). This CDR3 comprises 16 residues. V shed 6 bases and J shed 10 bases, with 25 bases lying between them. Germline V CDR1 and CDR2: MNHEY, SMNVEV (reference sequence).

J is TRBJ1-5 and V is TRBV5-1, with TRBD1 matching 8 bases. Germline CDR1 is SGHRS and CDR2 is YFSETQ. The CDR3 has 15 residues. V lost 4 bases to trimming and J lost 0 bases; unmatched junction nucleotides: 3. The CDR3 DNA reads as TGCGCCAGCAGCCTCCAGGGGGCTAGCAATCAGCCCCAGCATTTT. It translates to CASSLQGASNQPQHF.